Following are 17 T cell receptor beta chains from one sample sequenced in a study of shared clonotypes between healthy human individuals. Method: immunoSEQ multiplex PCR; TCRdb's copy keeps in-frame clones and lacks some. The profile shows approximately 95,000 clones, roughly 69% of them singletons. The sequencing input was memory CD8+ T cells sorted from blood. Subset: CD45RO+ cells pooled with CCR7-negative TemRA cells. These receptor sequences come from a man in his thirties or forties in good health.

This clone was seen only a few times. The chain joins TRBV28 to TRBJ2-7, with D possibly matching TRBD2 (5 bases). The CDR3 has 12 residues. The germline V and J ends were trimmed by 8 bases and 2 bases, with 10 bases remaining between them. Per the germline V gene, CDR1 is MDHEN and CDR2 is SYDVKM. CDR3 bases: TGTGCCAGCGGATCGGGGACCTACGAGCAGTACTTC. It translates to CASGSGTYEQYF. Full variable domain (remainder filled in from reference TRBV28 and TRBJ2-7): DVKVTQSSRYLVKRTGEKVFLECVQDMDHENMFWYRQDPGLGLRLIYFSYDVKMKEKGDIPEGYSVSREKKERFSLILESASTNQTSMYLCASGSGTYEQYFGPGTRLTVT.

V usage is TRBV5-5 and J usage is TRBJ1-4; 10 positions agree with TRBD1. J gave up 5 bases and V 4 bases, and 5 bases lay outside the gene matches. Germline values: CDR1 SGHKS, CDR2 YYEKEE (reference sequence). The CDR3 length is 15 residues. DNA for the CDR3: TGTGCCAGCAGCGCTCCGGGACAGGGGAATGAAAAACTGTTTTTT. Protein sequence: CASSAPGQGNEKLFF.

The gene calls are TRBV5-5 and TRBJ2-3, with a tentative D call TRBD1 (5 bases). V shed 1 base and J shed 5 bases, with 11 bases lying between them. The CDR3 is made up of 14 amino acids. Germline V gene sequence: CDR1 SGHKS, CDR2 YYEKEE (reference sequence). The CDR3 is CASSLPGWVDTQYF. DNA for the CDR3: TGTGCCAGCAGCTTGCCAGGGTGGGTAGATACGCAGTATTTT.

V is TRBV7-2 and J is TRBJ2-5, with a weak D call TRBD2 (6 bases). V was trimmed by 5 bases and J by 5 bases, leaving 9 bases between them. The CDR3 runs to 12 residues. CDR1 is SGHTA, CDR2 FQGNSA, per germline. The CDR3 DNA reads as TGTGCCAGCAGCCACCTAGCGGAGACCCAGTACTTC. Its translation is CASSHLAETQYF.

The chain combines TRBV5-4 with TRBJ2-7; D ambiguous. Germline lookup yields CDR1 SGHNT and CDR2 YYREEE (reference sequence). The CDR3 runs to 13 residues. The CDR3: CASSLGLSRMLWV. Here the CDR3 DNA reads TGTGCCAGCAGCTTGGGACTTTCACGGATGTTGTGGGTC.

This clone was observed a handful of times. This chain uses TRBV13 with TRBJ1-2, with 9 nucleotides matching TRBD1. CDR3 length equals 15 residues. The germline gives CDR1 PRHDT, CDR2 FYEKMQ (reference sequence). The V and J ends lost 4 bases and 7 bases, in that order; junction bases with no gene match: 10. CDR3 DNA: TGTGCCAGCAGCTCCGGGACAGGGCTTTCCCGTGGCTACACCTTC. This sequence encodes CASSSGTGLSRGYTF.

This clone was picked up many times. The rearrangement uses TRBV6-5 and TRBJ2-7; D unresolved. Trimming cost V 3 bases and J 2 bases, with 8 bases left between them. This CDR3 region has 13 residues. CDR1 MNHEY and CDR2 SVGAGI come from the germline V gene. CDR3 in DNA: TGTGCCAGCAGTTATAACAGAGCCTACGAGCAGTACTTC. This translates into CASSYNRAYEQYF.

This chain connects TRBV7-2 to TRBJ2-1; D unclear. Germline CDR1 SGHTA, CDR2 FQGNSA. The CDR3 consists of 17 residues. V was clipped by 1 base and J by 9 bases, with 22 bases between them. CDR3 in amino acids: CASSLDSVPGERREQFF. The CDR3 DNA is TGTGCCAGCAGCTTAGATTCCGTCCCAGGTGAACGGCGTGAGCAGTTCTTC. Using reference TRBV7-2 and TRBJ2-1 for the parts outside the CDR3, the full variable domain is GAGVSQSPSNKVTEKGKDVELRCDPISGHTALYWYRQSLGQGLEFLIYFQGNSAPDKSGLPSDRFSAERTGGSVSTLTIQRTQQEDSAVYLCASSLDSVPGERREQFFGPGTRLTVL.

At least ten counts were recorded for this clone. The gene calls are TRBV25-1 and TRBJ1-1; D gene ambiguous. This CDR3 is 12 amino acids long. The germline V gene has CDR1 MGHDK and CDR2 SYGVNS. The V and J ends lost 3 bases and 7 bases respectively, with 9 bases between them. CDR3 residues: CASSELGLEAFF. The CDR3, as DNA: TGTGCCAGCAGTGAGTTGGGTCTTGAAGCTTTCTTT.

V usage is TRBV10-1 and J usage is TRBJ2-5, with D uncertain. There are 12 residues in the CDR3. Germline assignment: CDR1 WNHNN and CDR2 SYGVQD (reference sequence). Deletions cut 0 bases from V and 4 bases from J, with 3 bases between. CDR3 sequence reads: CASSESGETQYF. CDR3 bases: TGCGCCAGCAGTGAGTCGGGAGAGACCCAGTACTTC.

The chain has TRBV30 and TRBJ2-5; D might be TRBD2 (7 bases). CDR1 and CDR2 from the germline V gene are GTSNPN and SVGIG (reference sequence). The CDR3 loop spans 16 amino acids. Trimming pared 3 bases from V and 4 bases from J, leaving 21 bases between. CDR3 sequence: CAWRPTMPGGRETQYF. Here the CDR3 DNA reads TGTGCCTGGAGGCCCACCATGCCGGGGGGCCGAGAGACCCAGTACTTC.

In its sample, this clone was seen once. The chain joins TRBV7-2 to TRBJ2-4; possible D gene TRBD2, 5 bases. The CDR3 length is 17 residues. Germline assignment: CDR1 SGHTA and CDR2 FQGNSA. Trimming stripped 5 bases from V and 4 bases from J, with 21 bases between. The CDR3 DNA reads TGTGCCAGCAGCCCTGGCCCCCGAGAGGGTACTAAAAACATTCAGTACTTC. Translated, it gives CASSPGPREGTKNIQYF.

This clone was observed a handful of times. Other DNA sequences in the sample encode the same CDR3. The V and J genes are TRBV6-1 and TRBJ1-3; D perhaps matches TRBD1 (5 bases). The CDR3 loop spans 16 amino acids. Trimming left V 2 bases short and J 0 bases short, with 11 bases between. The germline gives CDR1 MNHNS, CDR2 SASEGT. CDR3 amino acids: CASSELRASSGNTIYF. Here the CDR3 DNA reads TGTGCCAGCAGTGAACTCAGGGCCTCCTCTGGAAACACCATATATTTT.

DNA for the CDR3: TGTGCCAGCAGCGTATTGGGGGAGCCCACAGATACGCAGTATTTT. Protein sequence: CASSVLGEPTDTQYF. This chain links TRBV9 with TRBJ2-3; D is tentatively TRBD1 or TRBD2 (5 bases each). The CDR3 has 15 residues. Germline V gene lookup returns CDR1 SGDLS and CDR2 YYNGEE. The V end was cut by 1 base, the J end by 2 bases, with 11 bases between.

The chain couples TRBV27 to TRBJ2-3; no reliable D call. The CDR3 has 16 amino acids. V lost 2 bases and J lost 2, with 14 bases in between. CDR1 is MNHEY and CDR2 is SMNVEV in the germline V gene (reference sequence). The CDR3: CASSLGVADLTDTQYF. CDR3 bases: TGTGCCAGCAGTTTAGGGGTTGCCGACCTCACAGATACGCAGTATTTT.

This clone was recorded at least ten times. V gene TRBV6-4 combines with J gene TRBJ2-1; TRBD1 aligns across 7 bases. The junction had 5 bases not matched to a gene; V was cut back by 2 bases and J by 4 bases. CDR3 length: 15 residues. The germline V gene has CDR1 MRHNA and CDR2 SNTAGT. CDR3 DNA sequence: TGTGCCAGCAGTGACGGTGGGACAGATTACAATGAGCAGTTCTTC. Amino acids: CASSDGGTDYNEQFF.

The gene calls are TRBV18 and TRBJ2-2; D might be TRBD2 (6 bases). The germline V and J ends were trimmed by 3 bases and 5 bases, with 16 bases remaining between them. This CDR3 is 16 amino acids long. CDR1 is KGHSH, CDR2 LQKENI, per germline. Here the CDR3 reads CASSPAGPGGTGELFF. The CDR3 DNA reads TGTGCCAGCTCACCTGCGGGGCCAGGAGGAACCGGGGAGCTGTTTTTT.